This T cell receptor (beta chain) was sequenced in a study of blood T cell repertoires in COVID-19. Study details: The origin of the acute and convalescent COVID-19 samples was the United States, Italy and Spain. Sample material is recorded as cDNA or gDNA derived from T cells, B-cell-depleted T cells, or PBMCs.

How the authors handled the data: Reference gene primer amplification gave estimated nucleated cell counts. The repertoire was sequenced with immunoSEQ multiplex PCR; TCRdb's copy has only in-frame clones and lacks some. V and J calls and clone size follow that table, whereas D and trimming were derived from the DNA. The table includes about 150,000 clones, roughly 78% detected once. Sample: peripheral blood. This sequence originates from a human donor with acute or convalescent COVID-19. The donor label of this sample is uncertain.

In DNA form, the CDR3 reads TGTGCCAGCAGTTCCTCGGGGGGGGGCCATGGCTACACCTTC. It yields the protein CASSSSGGGHGYTF. The rearrangement uses TRBV6-5 and TRBJ1-2, with a possible D match to TRBD1 (6 bases). The CDR3 loop spans 14 amino acids. V was cut by 4 bases and J by 6 bases, with 15 bases left in between. Germline loops: CDR1 MNHEY, CDR2 SVGAGI.